The rows below give T cell receptor beta chains drawn from one sample of a study of blood T cell repertoires in COVID-19. The protocol was immunoSEQ multiplex PCR, while the TCRdb copy is restricted to in-frame clones and leaves out a portion. The repertoire holds nearly 110,000 clones, about 91% seen once, with under 7% in the top ten. Input material: peripheral blood. These receptor sequences come from a man aged 50-59 years with active or convalescent COVID-19. Each CDR3 is given with its conserved first and last residue. Fields, in order: V gene, clone size, D gene, J gene, CDR3 DNA, CDR3 protein. A D gene is named only where the DNA matches it firmly. Clone size, where shown, is once, few, many, or a class for clones that have expanded.

TRBV6-5	.	TRBD1	TRBJ1-1	TGTGCCAGCAGTTACTCCAGGGGGGAGACTGAAGCTTTCTTT	CASSYSRGETEAFF
TRBV10-3	.	TRBD1	TRBJ2-7	TGTGCCATCAGTGCGGGACAGGGTGTTCCCGAGCAGTACTTC	CAISAGQGVPEQYF
TRBV10-1	.	TRBD2	TRBJ2-1	TGCGCCAGCAGTGAGTCTAGCGGGAGTTCCTACAATGAGCAGTTCTTC	CASSESSGSSYNEQFF
TRBV7-2	.	.	TRBJ2-7	TGTGCCAGCAGCCCCTCCCGCGGGTCGGGGGAGCAGTACTTC	CASSPSRGSGEQYF
TRBV4-2	.	TRBD1	TRBJ2-1	TGTGCCAGCAGCCAAGCCCATGGACAGGGGAATGAGCAGTTCTTC	CASSQAHGQGNEQFF
TRBV3-1/TRBV3-2	.	TRBD2	TRBJ2-1	TGTGCCAGCAGCCATCAGGGCGGGGTGGGGCTAGCGGCCAGCTCCTACAATGAGCAGTTCTTC	CASSHQGGVGLAASSYNEQFF
TRBV6-5	.	TRBD2	TRBJ2-7	TGTGCCAGCAGGCTGACTAGCGGGTCGTCCTACGAGCAGTACTTC	CASRLTSGSSYEQYF
TRBV28	.	.	TRBJ2-7	TGTGCCAGCAGTCGAGGGGGGACAGTCTTCTACGAGCAGTACTTC	CASSRGGTVFYEQYF
TRBV5-4	once	.	TRBJ1-2	TGTGCCAGCAGCTTGGATGGGCACTATGGCTACACCTTC	CASSLDGHYGYTF
TRBV6-6	.	TRBD1	TRBJ2-2	TGTGCCAGCAGTGATGCGACAGGGTCCCCCGGGGAGCTGTTTTTT	CASSDATGSPGELFF
TRBV29-1	.	.	TRBJ1-1	TGCAGCGTGCAACCAATTCAGGGTGAGGCTTTCTTT	CSVQPIQGEAFF
TRBV4-1	few	.	TRBJ1-5	TGCGCCAGCAGTGACACAGGCAGAAATCAGCCCCAGCATTTT	CASSDTGRNQPQHF
TRBV10-1	.	TRBD1	TRBJ1-2	TGCGCCAGCGCGACAGGGGCTAACTATGGCTACACCTTC	CASATGANYGYTF
TRBV28	.	TRBD1	TRBJ2-3	TGTGCCAGCAGTTTCAGGGGGCGAGGCACAGATACGCAGTATTTT	CASSFRGRGTDTQYF
TRBV25-1	.	TRBD2	TRBJ2-1	TGTGCCAGCAGGGGAGGGACTAGCGGGAGGGTTGAGCAGTTCTTC	CASRGGTSGRVEQFF
TRBV28	many	TRBD1	TRBJ1-2	TGTGCCAGCAGTTGGGACAGGGCCTATGGCTACACCTTC	CASSWDRAYGYTF
TRBV6-1	.	TRBD1	TRBJ2-6	TGTGCCAGCAGTGAAAACGTTGGACAGGGGGTACCCTCTGGGGCCAACGTCCTGACTTTC	CASSENVGQGVPSGANVLTF
TRBV2	.	.	TRBJ2-7	TGTGCCAGCAGTGAAATATCAGGATCCTACGAGCAGTACTTC	CASSEISGSYEQYF
TRBV11-2	.	.	TRBJ2-7	TGTGCCAGCAGCGCTAGCTTCTACGAGCAGTACTTC	CASSASFYEQYF
TRBV25-1	.	.	TRBJ2-7	TGTGCCAGCAGTGAAGCCCCAGGGGGGCCCTACGAGCAGTACTTC	CASSEAPGGPYEQYF
TRBV5-1	.	.	TRBJ2-3	TGCGCCAGCAGCTTGGAGTCAGGGCACACAGATACGCAGTATTTT	CASSLESGHTDTQYF